This record looks at one T cell receptor (beta chain) sequence and its context. At one end, the junction sequence differs from germline, possibly due to a read error. Germline lookup yields CDR1 MNHEY and CDR2 SVGAGI. The CDR3 runs 15 residues. The sample originates from a study of shared clonotypes between healthy human individuals. In the original processing: Filtering differed because ImmunoSEQ produced junction-only sequences that carried no quality scores. Libraries were prepared by immunoSEQ multiplex PCR; TCRdb keeps only in-frame clonotypes and omits some of them. V and J calls plus clone size are reproduced from that table; the DNA served to infer D and trimming. The sample lists roughly 2.4 million clones, nearly 97% occurring once.

The chain has TRBV6-5 and TRBJ2-7, with 9 bases aligning to TRBD1. The specimen sequenced was naive CD4+ T cells sorted from blood. Subset specified: CD45RA+ positively selected. The TCR sequence derives from a man aged 18 to 30 in good health. CDR3 sequence (DNA): TGTGCCAGCACCCCGGGGGGACAGGGACCCCAGGGGCAGAACTTC. Amino acids: CASTPGGQGPQGQNF.